This T cell receptor beta chain is drawn from a study of blood T cell repertoires in COVID-19. Participants came from fewer than 25 US areas, aged about 18 to 100 years. The trim removed 5 bases at V and 0 bases at J, leaving 4 bases unmatched. Germline CDR1 and CDR2: LNHDA and SQIVND (reference sequence). The CDR3 covers 15 residues. Sequencing was performed with immunoSEQ multiplex PCR; in TCRdb, only in-frame clones are kept and a portion is missing. The table records about 220,000 clones, 84% of them present only once. The gene calls are TRBV19 and TRBJ1-2; 9 nucleotides match TRBD1. The TCR was taken from a woman aged 40 to 49 who had recovered from COVID-19. The source material was PBMCs or T cells enriched from blood (not recorded which). CDR3 loop: CASSARQGANYGYTF. As DNA, the CDR3 is TGTGCCAGTAGTGCCCGACAGGGGGCTAACTATGGCTACACCTTC.